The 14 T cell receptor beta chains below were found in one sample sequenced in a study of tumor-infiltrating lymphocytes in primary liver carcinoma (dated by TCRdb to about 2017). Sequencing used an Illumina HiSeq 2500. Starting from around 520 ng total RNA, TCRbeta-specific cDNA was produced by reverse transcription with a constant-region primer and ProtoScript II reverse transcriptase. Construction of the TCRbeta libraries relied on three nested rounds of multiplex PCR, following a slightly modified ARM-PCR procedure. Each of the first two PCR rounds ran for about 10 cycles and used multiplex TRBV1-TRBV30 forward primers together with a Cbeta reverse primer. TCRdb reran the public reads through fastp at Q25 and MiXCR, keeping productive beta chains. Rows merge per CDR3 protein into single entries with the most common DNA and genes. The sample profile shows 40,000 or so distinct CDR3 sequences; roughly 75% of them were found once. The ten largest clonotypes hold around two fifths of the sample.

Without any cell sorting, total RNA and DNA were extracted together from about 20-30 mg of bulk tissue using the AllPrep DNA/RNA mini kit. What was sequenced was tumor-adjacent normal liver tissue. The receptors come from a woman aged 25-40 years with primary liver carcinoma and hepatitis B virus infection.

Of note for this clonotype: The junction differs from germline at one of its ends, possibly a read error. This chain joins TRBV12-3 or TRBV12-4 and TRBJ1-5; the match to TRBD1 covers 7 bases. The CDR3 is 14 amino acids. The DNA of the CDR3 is TGTGCCAGCAGTATACGACAGGGCAATCAGTCCCAGCATTTT. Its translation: CASSIRQGNQSQHF.

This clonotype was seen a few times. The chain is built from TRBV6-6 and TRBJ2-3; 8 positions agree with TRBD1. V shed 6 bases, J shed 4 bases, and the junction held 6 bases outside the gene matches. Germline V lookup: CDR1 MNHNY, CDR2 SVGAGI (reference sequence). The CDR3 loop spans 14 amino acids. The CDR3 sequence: CASSRTGPPDTQYF. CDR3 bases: TGTGCCAGCAGCCGGACAGGGCCCCCAGATACGCAGTATTTT.

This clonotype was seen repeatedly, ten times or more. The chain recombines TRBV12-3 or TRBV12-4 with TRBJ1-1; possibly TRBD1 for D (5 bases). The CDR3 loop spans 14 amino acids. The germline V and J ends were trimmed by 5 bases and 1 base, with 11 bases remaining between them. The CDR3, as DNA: TGTGCCAGCAGTGGCTCCGGGGGGAACACTGAAGCTTTCTTT. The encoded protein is CASSGSGGNTEAFF.

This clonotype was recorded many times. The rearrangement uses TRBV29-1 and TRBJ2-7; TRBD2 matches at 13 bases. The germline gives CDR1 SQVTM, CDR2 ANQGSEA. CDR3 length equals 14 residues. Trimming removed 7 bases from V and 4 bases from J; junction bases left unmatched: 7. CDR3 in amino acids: CSGRLAGGGYEQYF. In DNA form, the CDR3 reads TGCAGCGGCCGACTAGCGGGAGGCGGGTACGAGCAGTACTTC.

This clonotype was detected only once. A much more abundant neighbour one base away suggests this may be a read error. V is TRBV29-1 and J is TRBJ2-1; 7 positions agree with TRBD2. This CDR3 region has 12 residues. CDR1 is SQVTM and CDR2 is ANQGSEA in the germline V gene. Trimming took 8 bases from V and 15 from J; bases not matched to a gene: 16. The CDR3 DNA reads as TGCAGCATCGTGGGGTGGGAGGGCCGAACGTTCTTC. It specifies CSIVGWEGRTFF.

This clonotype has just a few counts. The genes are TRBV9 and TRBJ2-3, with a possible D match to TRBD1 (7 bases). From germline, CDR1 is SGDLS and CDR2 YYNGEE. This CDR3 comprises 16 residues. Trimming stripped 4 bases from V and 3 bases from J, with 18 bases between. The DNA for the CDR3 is TGTGCCAGCAGCCCATTTGGTCAGGGGGGTACAGATACGCAGTATTTT. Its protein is CASSPFGQGGTDTQYF.

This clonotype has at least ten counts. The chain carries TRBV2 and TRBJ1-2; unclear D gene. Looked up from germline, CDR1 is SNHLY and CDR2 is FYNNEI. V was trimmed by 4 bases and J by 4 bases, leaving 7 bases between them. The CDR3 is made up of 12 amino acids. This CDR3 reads CASSVTLYGYTF. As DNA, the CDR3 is TGTGCCAGCAGTGTAACGCTCTATGGCTACACCTTC. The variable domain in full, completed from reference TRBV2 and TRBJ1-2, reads EPEVTQTPSHQVTQMGQEVILRCVPISNHLYFYWYRQILGQKVEFLVSFYNNEISEKSEIFDDQFSVERPDGSNFTLKIRSTKLEDSAMYFCASSVTLYGYTFGSGTRLTVV.

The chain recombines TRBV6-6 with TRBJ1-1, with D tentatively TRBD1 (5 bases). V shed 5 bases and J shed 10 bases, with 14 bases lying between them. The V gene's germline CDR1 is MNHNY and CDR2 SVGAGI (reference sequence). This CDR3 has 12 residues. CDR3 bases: TGTGCCAGCAGTCCGCCGGGACGGGGAGCTTTCTTT. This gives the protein CASSPPGRGAFF.

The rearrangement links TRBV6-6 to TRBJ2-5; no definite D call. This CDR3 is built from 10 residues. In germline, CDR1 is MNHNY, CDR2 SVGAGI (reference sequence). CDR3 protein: CTVGQETQYF. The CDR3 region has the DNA TGTACCGTGGGACAAGAGACCCAGTACTTC.

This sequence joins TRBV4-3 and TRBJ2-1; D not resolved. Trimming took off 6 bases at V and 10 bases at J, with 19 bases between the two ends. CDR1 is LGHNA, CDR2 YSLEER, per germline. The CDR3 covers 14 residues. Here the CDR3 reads CASSHAELVNEQFF. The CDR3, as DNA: TGCGCCAGCAGTCACGCAGAGTTGGTCAACGAGCAGTTCTTC.

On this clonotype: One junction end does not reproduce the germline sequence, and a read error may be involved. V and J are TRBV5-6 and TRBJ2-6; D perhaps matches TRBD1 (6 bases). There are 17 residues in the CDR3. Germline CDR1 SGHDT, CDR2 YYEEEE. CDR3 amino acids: CVSSQDSNFSGANVLTF. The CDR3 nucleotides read TGTGTCAGCAGCCAGGACAGCAACTTCTCCGGGGCCAACGTCCTGACTTTC.

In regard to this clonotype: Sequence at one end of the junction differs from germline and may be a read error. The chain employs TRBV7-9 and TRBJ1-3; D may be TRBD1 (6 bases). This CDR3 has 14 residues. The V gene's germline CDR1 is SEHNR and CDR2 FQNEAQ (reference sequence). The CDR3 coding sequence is TGTGCCAGCAGCGTGACAGGAGATCTAAACACCATATACTTT. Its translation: CASSVTGDLNTIYF.

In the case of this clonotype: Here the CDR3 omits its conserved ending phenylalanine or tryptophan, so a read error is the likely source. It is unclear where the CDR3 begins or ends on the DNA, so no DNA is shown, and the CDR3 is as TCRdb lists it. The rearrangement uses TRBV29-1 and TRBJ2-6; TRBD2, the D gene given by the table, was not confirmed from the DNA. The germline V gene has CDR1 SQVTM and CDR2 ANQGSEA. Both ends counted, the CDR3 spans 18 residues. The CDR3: CSVQRSPSGTFGANVLTL.

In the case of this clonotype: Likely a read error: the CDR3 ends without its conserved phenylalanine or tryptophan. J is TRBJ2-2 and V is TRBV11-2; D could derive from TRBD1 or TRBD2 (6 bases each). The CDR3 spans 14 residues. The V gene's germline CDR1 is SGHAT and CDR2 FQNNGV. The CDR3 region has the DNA TGTGCCAACAGCTTCTCGACGGGGGCCGGGGACCTGTTTTAT. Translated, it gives CANSFSTGAGDLFY.